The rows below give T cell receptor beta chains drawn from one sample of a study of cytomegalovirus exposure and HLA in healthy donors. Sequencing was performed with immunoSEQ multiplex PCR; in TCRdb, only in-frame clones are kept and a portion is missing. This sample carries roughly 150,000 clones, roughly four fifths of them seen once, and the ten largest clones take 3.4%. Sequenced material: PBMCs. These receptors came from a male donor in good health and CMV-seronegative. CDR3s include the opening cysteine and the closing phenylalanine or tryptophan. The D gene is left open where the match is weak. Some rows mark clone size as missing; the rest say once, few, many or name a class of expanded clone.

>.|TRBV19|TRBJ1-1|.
CASSMFGLGDTEAFF
TGTGCCAGTAGTATGTTCGGGCTCGGGGACACTGAAGCTTTCTTT
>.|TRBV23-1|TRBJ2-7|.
CASSQPIGSRLEQYF
TGCGCCAGCAGTCAACCGATAGGTAGCCGCCTCGAGCAGTACTTC
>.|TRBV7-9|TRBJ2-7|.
CSSTLQDYEQYF
TGTTCCAGCACATTACAAGACTACGAGCAGTACTTC
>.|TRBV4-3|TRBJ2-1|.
CASSQDWREEREQFF
TGCGCCAGCAGCCAAGATTGGAGGGAGGAGCGTGAGCAGTTCTTC
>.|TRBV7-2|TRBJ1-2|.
CASSTVNNYGYTF
TGTGCCAGCAGCACTGTAAATAACTATGGCTACACCTTC
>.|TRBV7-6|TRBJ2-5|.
CASSLEEGTGETQYF
TGTGCCAGCAGCTTAGAGGAGGGTACAGGAGAGACCCAGTACTTC
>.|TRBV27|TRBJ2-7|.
CASSYSLSSYEQYF
TGTGCCAGCAGTTACAGCCTCAGCTCCTACGAGCAGTACTTC
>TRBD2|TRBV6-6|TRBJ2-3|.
CASSLGTSGGRGTQYF
TGTGCCAGCAGTTTAGGGACTAGCGGGGGGCGAGGTACGCAGTATTTT
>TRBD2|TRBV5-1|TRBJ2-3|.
CASSLEVAGGHTDTQYF
TGCGCCAGCAGCTTGGAGGTAGCGGGAGGGCACACAGATACGCAGTATTTT
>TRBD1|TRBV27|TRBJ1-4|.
CASSLIRDRGGTNEKLFF
TGTGCCAGCAGTTTAATCCGGGACAGGGGGGGAACTAATGAAAAACTGTTTTTT
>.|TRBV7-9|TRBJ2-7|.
CASSLGEDEQYF
TGTGCCAGCAGCTTGGGGGAGGACGAGCAGTACTTC
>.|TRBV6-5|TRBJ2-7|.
CASSYGAANEQYF
TGTGCCAGCAGTTACGGCGCGGCGAACGAGCAGTACTTC
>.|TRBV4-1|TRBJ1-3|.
CASSQGGTGKLVSGNTIYF
TGCGCCAGCAGCCAAGGAGGAACAGGGAAATTAGTCTCTGGAAACACCATATATTTT
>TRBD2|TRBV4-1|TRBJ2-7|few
CASSPEELGTSSYEQYF
TGCGCCAGCAGCCCTGAGGAACTTGGGACTAGCAGCTACGAGCAGTACTTC
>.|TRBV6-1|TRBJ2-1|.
CASSASRGYTYNEQFF
TGTGCCAGCAGTGCCTCAAGGGGGTACACCTACAATGAGCAGTTCTTC
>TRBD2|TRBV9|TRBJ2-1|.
CASSALADSYNEQFF
TGTGCCAGCAGCGCGCTAGCGGACTCCTACAATGAGCAGTTCTTC
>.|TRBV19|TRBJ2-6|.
CASSLQTTNSGANVLTF
TGTGCCAGTAGTCTACAGACCACCAACTCTGGGGCCAACGTCCTGACTTTC
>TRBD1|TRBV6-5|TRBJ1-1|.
CASSQGQGNTEAFF
TGTGCCAGCAGTCAGGGACAGGGGAACACTGAAGCTTTCTTT